One and the same sample provided the 32 T cell receptor beta chains below, sequenced in a study of blood T cell repertoires in COVID-19. Clones were sequenced by immunoSEQ multiplex PCR, and TCRdb holds only the in-frame ones, with some missing. The table has roughly 26,000 clones, about 71% seen once. Sequenced input: peripheral blood. These receptors were obtained from a man aged 55 to 70 with active or convalescent COVID-19.

In this sample, this clone turned up once. The chain links TRBV27 to TRBJ1-1; D gene ambiguous. The CDR3 contains 15 residues. Germline assignment: CDR1 MNHEY and CDR2 SMNVEV (reference sequence). V was clipped by 7 bases and J by 0 bases, with 15 bases between them. The CDR3 is CASTPRAGMNTEAFF. The CDR3 DNA is TGTGCCAGCACGCCCCGTGCAGGCATGAACACTGAAGCTTTCTTT.

The table lists this clone with a few counts. The genes are TRBV18 and TRBJ1-2, with a weak D call TRBD1 (6 bases). Trimming removed 2 bases from V and 3 bases from J, with 7 bases in between. The CDR3 has 13 residues. Looked up from germline, CDR1 is KGHSH and CDR2 is LQKENI. Here the CDR3 reads CASSPTGHYGYTF. The CDR3 bases are TGTGCCAGCTCACCAACAGGGCACTATGGCTACACCTTC. Filled out from reference TRBV18 and TRBJ1-2, the complete variable domain reads NAGVMQNPRHLVRRRGQEARLRCSPMKGHSHVYWYRQLPEEGLKFMVYLQKENIIDESGMPKERFSAEFPKEGPSILRIQQVVRGDSAAYFCASSPTGHYGYTFGSGTRLTVV.

In this sample, this clone turned up a few times. CDR3 bases: TGTGCCAGCAGAATCCAACAGGGGGCTTCTTCACCCCTCCACTTT. Translated: CASRIQQGASSPLHF. V usage is TRBV6-4 and J usage is TRBJ1-6; 9 bases agree with TRBD1. The germline CDR1 and CDR2 sequences are MRHNA and SNTAGT. J lost 9 bases, V lost 6 bases, and 9 bases had no gene match. The length of the CDR3 is 15 residues.

This clone was picked up one time. The chain recombines TRBV6-5 with TRBJ2-7; tentatively, D is TRBD2 (5 bases). The ends were cut back, 10 bases at V and 2 bases at J, with 21 bases in the middle. This CDR3 region has 15 residues. The germline V gene has CDR1 MNHEY and CDR2 SVGAGI. The CDR3 bases are TGTGCCACCCTCAAAGCGCGGGCCTACGCCTACGAGCAGTACTTC. This encodes CATLKARAYAYEQYF.

The chain recombines TRBV7-8 with TRBJ1-1; D possibly corresponds to TRBD1 (6 bases). The CDR3 spans 15 residues. The V end was cut by 3 bases, the J end by 5 bases, with 16 bases between. Germline V gene data show CDR1 as SGHVS and CDR2 as FQNEAQ. CDR3 coding DNA: TGTGCCAGCAGCTTCTTAGGGGGTAGAGGGACTGAAGCTTTCTTT. It translates to CASSFLGGRGTEAFF.

The chain links TRBV3-1 (or the pseudogene TRBV3-2) to TRBJ2-1; 8 bases agree with TRBD2. CDR1 and CDR2 (germline): LGHDT, YNNKEL (reference sequence). The V segment lost 0 bases and the J segment 4 bases; nucleotides outside the gene matches: 5. This CDR3 is built from 16 residues. CDR3 nucleotide sequence: TGTGCCAGCAGCCAAGACATGACTAGCGAATACAATGAGCAGTTCTTC. Amino acids: CASSQDMTSEYNEQFF.

This clone was detected once. The chain employs TRBV7-8 and TRBJ2-1; maybe TRBD2 (5 bases). Trimming pared 2 bases from V and 3 bases from J, leaving 17 bases between. The CDR3 sequence is 17 residues long. Germline V CDR1 and CDR2: SGHVS, FQNEAQ. The DNA of the CDR3 is TGTGCCAGCAGCTTAATGGGTGGGTTAGGAGGCTACAATGAGCAGTTCTTC. It specifies CASSLMGGLGGYNEQFF. Based on the CDR3 plus reference TRBV7-8 and TRBJ2-1, the full variable domain is GAGVSQSPRYKVAKRGQDVALRCDPISGHVSLFWYQQALGQGPEFLTYFQNEAQLDKSGLPSDRFFAERPEGSVSTLKIQRTQQEDSAVYLCASSLMGGLGGYNEQFFGPGTRLTVL.

V is TRBV11-2 and J is TRBJ2-5; weak D call: TRBD2 (5 bases). CDR3 length: 16 amino acids. The germline gives CDR1 SGHAT, CDR2 FQNNGV. Trimming removed 2 bases from V and 4 bases from J, with 17 bases in between. The CDR3 DNA reads as TGTGCCAGCAGCTTACGAGCTTCGGGGTTTGGAGAGACCCAGTACTTC. Protein sequence: CASSLRASGFGETQYF. Together with reference TRBV11-2 and TRBJ2-5, the CDR3 gives the full variable domain: EAGVAQSPRYKIIEKRQSVAFWCNPISGHATLYWYQQILGQGPKLLIQFQNNGVVDDSQLPKDRFSAERLKGVDSTLKIQPAKLEDSAVYLCASSLRASGFGETQYFGPGTRLLVL.

The V and J genes are TRBV4-1 and TRBJ2-1; 9 nucleotides align to TRBD2. The CDR3 contains 16 residues. The V segment lost 7 bases and the J segment 0 bases; nucleotides outside the gene matches: 7. The germline gives CDR1 MGHRA, CDR2 YSYEKL. In DNA form, the CDR3 reads TGCGCCAGCATCGCAAGCGGGGGGAGCTCCTACAATGAGCAGTTCTTC. Translation gives CASIASGGSSYNEQFF.

The V gene is TRBV24-1, the J gene TRBJ2-7; D is possibly TRBD1 (6 bases). The CDR3 is made up of 13 amino acids. V was cut by 5 bases and J by 10 bases, with 17 bases left in between. The germline V gene has CDR1 KGHDR and CDR2 SFDVKD. The CDR3 loop reads CATSGGTPLPQYF. The CDR3 coding sequence is TGTGCCACCAGTGGGGGGACACCCCTCCCTCAGTACTTC.

This clone was observed a few times. The rearrangement joins TRBV19 to TRBJ2-7; 7 bases are a match to TRBD1. CDR3 length equals 16 residues. The ends lost 5 bases at V and 0 bases at J; junction bases unmatched: 10. Germline loops: CDR1 LNHDA, CDR2 SQIVND (reference sequence). The CDR3, as DNA: TGTGCCAGTAGTGAGCCCGGGACAGCCAACTCCTACGAGCAGTACTTC. This codes for CASSEPGTANSYEQYF.

J is TRBJ2-7 and V is TRBV3-1 (or the pseudogene TRBV3-2), with 9 bases lining up with TRBD2. The CDR3 sequence is 14 residues long. Per germline, CDR1 LGHDT and CDR2 YNNKEL (reference sequence). The J segment lost 2 bases and the V segment lost 5 bases, leaving 4 bases of the junction unmatched. This chain's CDR3 is CASSKAGGTYEQYF. The CDR3 nucleotides read TGTGCCAGCAGCAAAGCGGGGGGCACCTACGAGCAGTACTTC.

This chain uses TRBV19 with TRBJ1-3; 10 bases agree with TRBD1. The CDR3 is 18 amino acids. Trimming at V came to 5 bases and at J to 3 bases, leaving 13 bases not matched to a gene. Germline assignment: CDR1 LNHDA and CDR2 SQIVND (reference sequence). The CDR3 is CASSVTPTGGQFGNTIYF. CDR3 DNA sequence: TGTGCCAGTAGTGTCACTCCGACAGGGGGCCAATTTGGAAACACCATATATTTT.

A few counts support this clone. The gene calls are TRBV12-3 or TRBV12-4 and TRBJ1-1; no clear D gene. This CDR3 contains 13 residues. Trimming left V 3 bases short and J 0 bases short, with 5 bases between. CDR3 DNA: TGTGCCAGCAGTTTGGACTTGAACACTGAAGCTTTCTTT. Its translation is CASSLDLNTEAFF.

This clone has a handful of counts. Here the CDR3 reads CASSLREGAYNEQFF. The CDR3 nucleotides read TGTGCCAGCAGCTTACGGGAGGGCGCCTACAATGAGCAGTTCTTC. V usage is TRBV7-8 and J usage is TRBJ2-1; the match to TRBD2 covers 8 bases. The CDR3 consists of 15 residues. The germline gives CDR1 SGHVS, CDR2 FQNEAQ. The V gene end was trimmed by 2 bases and the J gene end by 2 bases; junction bases not matched to a gene: 2.

This CDR3 reads CASSEAKGALAELFF. The CDR3 DNA follows: TGTGCCAGCAGTGAAGCAAAGGGGGCTTTGGCGGAACTGTTTTTT. This chain connects TRBV2 to TRBJ1-4; 7 bases line up with TRBD1. The CDR3 runs 15 residues. Germline CDR1 is SNHLY and CDR2 is FYNNEI. The V and J ends lost 0 bases and 12 bases, in that order; junction bases with no gene match: 10. Combining the CDR3 with reference TRBV2 and TRBJ1-4 gives the whole variable domain EPEVTQTPSHQVTQMGQEVILRCVPISNHLYFYWYRQILGQKVEFLVSFYNNEISEKSEIFDDQFSVERPDGSNFTLKIRSTKLEDSAMYFCASSEAKGALAELFFGSGTQLSVL.

The chain links TRBV27 to TRBJ1-4; 9 bases line up with TRBD1. The CDR3 is 13 amino acids. Germline CDR1 is MNHEY and CDR2 is SMNVEV (reference sequence). Trimming took 6 bases from V and 10 from J; bases not matched to a gene: 6. The CDR3 loop reads CASSPQGARKLFF. The CDR3 DNA follows: TGTGCCAGCAGCCCACAGGGGGCGCGAAAACTGTTTTTT.

This clone was seen only a few times. This CDR3 is CASSSGGIRAKNIQYF. In nucleotides, the CDR3 is TGTGCCAGTAGTTCAGGGGGCATAAGAGCCAAAAACATTCAGTACTTC. This chain uses TRBV19 with TRBJ2-4; 8 bases align to TRBD1. Unmatched junction bases numbered 6, after V lost 5 bases and J lost 0 bases. Germline CDR1 and CDR2: LNHDA and SQIVND (reference sequence). The CDR3 extends over 16 amino acids.

The rearrangement links TRBV2 to TRBJ2-7; the match to TRBD1 covers 7 bases. This CDR3 contains 12 residues. V gave up 7 bases and J gave up 2 bases; unmatched junction bases: 2. The germline CDR1 and CDR2 sequences are SNHLY and FYNNEI. Here the CDR3 reads CASNDRAYEQYF. CDR3 in DNA: TGTGCCAGCAACGACAGGGCCTACGAGCAGTACTTC.

The chain employs TRBV10-3 and TRBJ2-7, with 8 nucleotides matching TRBD2. CDR1 and CDR2 from the germline V gene are ENHRY and SYGVKD. The CDR3 extends over 15 amino acids. V shed 3 bases and J 3 bases; nucleotides not matched to a gene: 7. Here the CDR3 DNA reads TGTGCCATCAGTGATAGGGCGGGAGGTAACTACGAGCAGTACTTC. Its protein product is CAISDRAGGNYEQYF.

By share, this clone ranks as medium-sized. This sequence joins TRBV29-1 and TRBJ2-3, with D possibly matching TRBD2 (6 bases). Germline CDR1 and CDR2: SQVTM and ANQGSEA. Trimming cost V 0 bases and J 1 base, with 11 bases left between them. This CDR3 is built from 15 residues. This CDR3 is CSVEDRRRGTDTQYF. The CDR3 DNA reads TGCAGCGTTGAAGATCGCCGGAGGGGCACAGATACGCAGTATTTT.

The V and J genes are TRBV11-3 and TRBJ2-2, with 14 bases lining up with TRBD2. This CDR3 has 19 residues. CDR1 is SGHNT and CDR2 is YENEEA in the germline V gene. J was trimmed by 5 bases and V by 4 bases; bases with no gene match: 12. The chain's CDR3 is CASSSHAGTSGGSTGELFF. The CDR3 bases are TGTGCCAGCAGCTCTCACGCCGGGACTAGCGGGGGTAGTACCGGGGAGCTGTTTTTT.

The chain joins TRBV7-9 to TRBJ2-5; TRBD2 matches 11 bases. V shed 8 bases and J 12 bases; nucleotides not matched to a gene: 11. The CDR3 runs 13 residues. Germline-derived CDR1 and CDR2 are SEHNR and FQNEAQ (reference sequence). CDR3 sequence (DNA): TGTGCCAGCCGGGGAACTAGCGGGGGTCCTAAGTACTTC. Translating it yields CASRGTSGGPKYF.

The CDR3 DNA follows: TGTGCCAGCAGTGAATCAGGGAAGGTATACGGCTACACCTTC. Residues: CASSESGKVYGYTF. The chain employs TRBV6-1 and TRBJ1-2; D is perhaps TRBD1 (5 bases). V shed 2 bases and J shed 8 bases, with 15 bases lying between them. CDR1 is MNHNS and CDR2 is SASEGT in the germline V gene. CDR3 size: 14 residues.

The chain uses TRBV5-6 and TRBJ1-1, with 9 bases identical to TRBD1. V trimming: 3 bases; J trimming: 5 bases; junction bases outside the gene matches: 14. The germline CDR1 and CDR2 sequences are SGHDT and YYEEEE. The CDR3 totals 17 residues. The CDR3 protein is CASSYPTPGQGITEAFF. CDR3 DNA sequence: TGTGCCAGCAGCTACCCGACTCCGGGACAGGGTATTACTGAAGCTTTCTTT.

V usage is TRBV14 and J usage is TRBJ1-2; no reliable D call. Germline CDR1 SGHDN, CDR2 FVKESK. The CDR3 sequence is 13 residues long. The V end lost 5 bases, the J end lost 2 bases, and 9 bases lay between the germline ends. The CDR3 nucleotides read TGTGCCAGCAGCGAGACACCGAACTATGGCTACACCTTC. The encoded protein is CASSETPNYGYTF.

This clone was seen more than once but under ten times. This rearrangement joins TRBV19 to TRBJ1-3, with D possibly matching TRBD1 (6 bases). CDR1 is LNHDA, CDR2 SQIVND, per germline (reference sequence). V gave up 9 bases and J gave up 4 bases, with 13 bases separating them. This CDR3 comprises 13 residues. CDR3 amino acids: CASAGESGNTIYF. CDR3 nucleotide sequence: TGTGCCAGCGCAGGGGAGTCAGGAAACACCATATATTTT.

This clone appeared a few times. The chain carries TRBV29-1 and TRBJ2-5; a weak D match, TRBD2 (5 bases). Between the trimmed V and J ends, which lost 7 bases and 6 bases, there was a span of 21 bases. CDR3 length: 14 amino acids. Germline V gives CDR1 SQVTM, CDR2 ANQGSEA. The DNA of the CDR3 is TGCAGCGCCACGCCAGCGGTGGGGATGCAGACCCAGTACTTC. This translates into CSATPAVGMQTQYF.

This clone was detected once. CDR3 DNA: TGTGCCAGCTCACCACCCAGGACAGGCTACAATGAGCAGTTCTTC. Residues: CASSPPRTGYNEQFF. The gene calls are TRBV18 and TRBJ2-1; 7 bases align to TRBD1. This CDR3 spans 15 amino acids. The V gene's germline CDR1 is KGHSH and CDR2 LQKENI. Trimming cost V 0 bases and J 3 bases; bases outside gene matches: 2.

This chain uses TRBV18 with TRBJ1-2; perhaps TRBD1 as D (5 bases). This CDR3 spans 15 amino acids. Trimming cost V 2 bases and J 5 bases, with 15 bases left between them. Germline V gene lookup returns CDR1 KGHSH and CDR2 LQKENI. The CDR3 DNA is TGTGCCAGCTCACCAGCGGACATAAGACCGTATGGCTACACCTTC. It codes for CASSPADIRPYGYTF.

This chain joins TRBV29-1 and TRBJ1-1; perhaps TRBD1 as D (5 bases). V gave up 7 bases and J gave up 0 bases, with 12 bases separating them. The CDR3 sequence is 13 residues long. Per germline, CDR1 SQVTM and CDR2 ANQGSEA. The CDR3 sequence is CSGTSSLNTEAFF. The CDR3 bases are TGCAGCGGGACAAGTAGTTTGAACACTGAAGCTTTCTTT.

J is TRBJ2-3 and V is TRBV9; a possible D gene is TRBD1 (6 bases). V lost 0 bases to trimming and J lost 4 bases, with 12 bases between them. This CDR3 spans 15 amino acids. The germline V gene has CDR1 SGDLS and CDR2 YYNGEE. CDR3 in DNA: TGTGCCAGCAGCGTAGACGGCAGGGGCGCAGATACGCAGTATTTT. It codes for CASSVDGRGADTQYF.